This entry concerns a single T cell receptor (beta chain). Antigen specificity is unknown. Naive CD8 isolation took CD45RO-negative cells positively selected for CCR7 and excluded terminally differentiated effector memory CD45RA+ cells. The data were taken from a study of shared clonotypes between healthy human individuals. Findings of the study overall: The study drew on few donors, limiting represented genetic and exposure-history diversity. Depth was large, yet rarefaction showed that sorted-subset sequencing was incomplete.

After removal of 2 bases from V and 4 bases from J, the junction contained 5 bases not matched to a gene. Per the germline V gene, CDR1 is MNHEY and CDR2 is SVGAGI. The CDR3 contains 15 residues. It was at deep level that the assay was run. Genomic DNA of every subset was divided equally among multiple immunoSEQ plates. Sequenced by immunoSEQ multiplex PCR; TCRdb stores in-frame clones only, minus some. The table lists about 680,000 clones, 92% of them singletons. The chain is built from TRBV6-5 and TRBJ1-2; TRBD1 aligns across 9 bases. Material: naive CD8+ T cells sorted from blood. The TCR comes from a man aged 30 to 39 in good health. The CDR3 loop reads CASSYTQGAVYGYTF. The CDR3 nucleotides are TGTGCCAGCAGTTACACACAGGGGGCCGTCTATGGCTACACCTTC.